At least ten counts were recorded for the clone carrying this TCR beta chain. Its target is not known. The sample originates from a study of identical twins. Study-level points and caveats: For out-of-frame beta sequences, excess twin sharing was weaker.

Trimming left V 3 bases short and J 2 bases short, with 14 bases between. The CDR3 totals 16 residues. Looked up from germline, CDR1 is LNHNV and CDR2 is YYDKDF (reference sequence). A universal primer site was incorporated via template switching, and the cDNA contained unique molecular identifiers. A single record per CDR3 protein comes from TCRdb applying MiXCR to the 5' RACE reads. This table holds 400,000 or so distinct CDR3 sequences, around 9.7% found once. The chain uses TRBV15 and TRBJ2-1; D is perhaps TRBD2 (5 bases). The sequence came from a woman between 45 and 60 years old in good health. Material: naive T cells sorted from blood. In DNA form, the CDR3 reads TGTGCCACCAGCAGGGCTCGAGGGTTAACCTACAATGAGCAGTTCTTC. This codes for CATSRARGLTYNEQFF.